This T cell receptor (beta chain) appears in the sequencing data of a study of T cells after yellow fever vaccination. Regarding the study as a whole: The booster saw the reappearance of most primary-vaccination clones (nearly 98% CD4, around 90% CD8).

Germline V lookup: CDR1 MDHEN, CDR2 SYDVKM. Between the trimmed V and J ends, which lost 6 bases and 2 bases, there was a span of 16 bases. The CDR3 covers 15 residues. TCRdb reprocessed the 5' RACE reads via MiXCR and lists one record per CDR3 protein. This sample has around 590,000 distinct CDR3 sequences; around an eighth occur once, and the top ten carry just under 15%. Points on this clonotype: The antigen remains undetermined.

Sequenced material: PBMCs, taken on the day of the yellow fever booster vaccination. The chain recombines TRBV28 with TRBJ2-5, with D possibly matching TRBD1 (5 bases). The source of this sequence is a young man who received the YFV17D yellow fever vaccine. CDR3 coding DNA: TGTGCCAGCAGAAACGAACAGGCGCGGCAAGAGACCCAGTACTTC. This sequence encodes CASRNEQARQETQYF.